This T cell receptor beta chain appears in the sequencing data of a study of blood T cells in healthy people across ages. Through a sample-barcoded 5' primer and a J-beta primer mix, a second PCR was run for about 7 to 12 cycles. TCRdb re-derived calls from the 5' RACE reads in MiXCR, one entry per CDR3 protein. Altogether around 1.7 million distinct CDR3 sequences are present, 28% being singletons, with the ten largest covering roughly 8.2%. Study-wide results and caveats: Comparison with aged donors showed that long-lived donors had more naive CD4+ cells and higher diversity.

As regards this clonotype: Its antigen remains unknown.

In germline, CDR1 is KGHDR, CDR2 SFDVKD. With 7 bases removed from V and 4 bases from J, the gap between germline ends came to 15 bases. CDR3 length equals 14 residues. The gene calls are TRBV24-1 and TRBJ1-2; no clear D gene. Sequenced input: blood. The TCR comes from a woman aged 25-40 years in good health. CDR3 region: CATSRNRVPYGYTF. Here the CDR3 DNA reads TGTGCCACCAGCCGGAACAGAGTACCCTATGGCTACACCTTC.